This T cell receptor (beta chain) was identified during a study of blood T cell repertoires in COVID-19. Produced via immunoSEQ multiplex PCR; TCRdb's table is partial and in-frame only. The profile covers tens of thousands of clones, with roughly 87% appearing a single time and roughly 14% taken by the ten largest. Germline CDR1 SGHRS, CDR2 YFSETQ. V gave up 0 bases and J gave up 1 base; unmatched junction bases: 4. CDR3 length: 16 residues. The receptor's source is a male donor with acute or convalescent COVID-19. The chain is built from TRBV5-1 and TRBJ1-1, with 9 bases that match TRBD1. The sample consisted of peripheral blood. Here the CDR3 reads CASSLGTGATNTEAFF. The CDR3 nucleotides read TGCGCCAGCAGCTTGGGGACAGGGGCCACGAACACTGAAGCTTTCTTT. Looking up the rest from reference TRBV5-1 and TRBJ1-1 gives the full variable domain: KAGVTQTPRYLIKTRGQQVTLSCSPISGHRSVSWYQQTPGQGLQFLFEYFSETQRNKGNFPGRFSGRQFSNSRSEMNVSTLELGDSALYLCASSLGTGATNTEAFFGQGTRLTVV.